The clone carrying this T cell receptor (beta chain) has a count of ten or more. The target antigen is unknown. Each CDR3 protein is one row after TCRdb ran MiXCR on the PCR reads. The sample shows tens of thousands of distinct CDR3 sequences, around 23% of them seen only once. The data derive from a study of molecular identifiers for immune sequencing clone quantification. Regarding the study as a whole: Reportedly, one cell's Jurkat TCR RNA was detected within 1,200,000 naive CD8 cells.

Germline V gene data show CDR1 as LGHNA and CDR2 as YNFKEQ. The germline V and J ends were trimmed by 1 base and 0 bases, with 12 bases remaining between them. This CDR3 is 16 amino acids long. Sequencing was done on a sample of naive CD8+ T cells from blood, with Jurkat cell RNA spiked in. Subset of the sample: FACS-sorted CD8+CD4-CCR7+CD45RA+ naive T cells. This sequence joins TRBV4-2 and TRBJ2-5, with a tentative D call TRBD2 (5 bases). The origin of this receptor is a human donor in good health. Some libraries in this study had Jurkat cell RNA spiked in. The CDR3 loop reads CASSQVQLTNQETQYF. DNA of the CDR3: TGTGCCAGCAGCCAAGTCCAGCTGACTAACCAAGAGACCCAGTACTTC.